This note documents a single T cell receptor beta chain sequence. The sample belongs to a study of T-cell memory formation after mild COVID-19. The TCR alpha and TCR beta cDNA libraries, bearing sample barcodes and UMIs, were generated by 5'RACE using constant-segment primers. MiXCR, run by TCRdb on the 5' RACE reads, gives a single entry per CDR3 protein. The data hold some 68,000 distinct CDR3 sequences, with roughly 17% observed a single time. V was clipped by 1 base and J by 1 base, with 13 bases between them. The CDR3 is 16 residues long. This TCR came from an adult woman who had mild COVID-19 (a few samples of this study predate the infection). Cell type and time point are not known. V and J are TRBV12-3 or TRBV12-4 and TRBJ1-2; a possible D gene is TRBD1 (5 bases). The material sequenced was PBMCs or a T cell subset sorted from them (not recorded which). In DNA, the CDR3 is TGTGCCAGCAGTTTAGGTCTACAGGCCTTTAACTATGGCTACACCTTC. Translating it yields CASSLGLQAFNYGYTF.